This T cell receptor beta chain was sequenced during a study of Ad26.COV2.S vaccination and SARS-CoV-2 variants. Study-level background: Into the muscle, Ad26.COV2.S was dosed once or twice, 56 days apart.

Comments on this clone: The antigen remains undetermined.

Study conclusions and caveats: Substantial breadth was reported for post-vaccination spike-specific CD8+ and CD4+ T cells.

The treatment here: some 20 received Ad26.COV2.S at low or high dose, single or two shots; roughly five received placebo; per-sample allocation not given. Repertoires come from day 63 after the first vaccine or placebo injection. TCRdb's table, derived via immunoSEQ multiplex PCR, lists solely in-frame clones and lacks some. The sample consists of roughly 350,000 clones, about 89% of them appearing once. The source is a person aged 18-60 years who received the Ad26.COV2.S COVID-19 vaccine or a placebo. This specimen was peripheral blood, taken in a trial of Ad26.COV2.S vaccine versus placebo.

CDR3 sequence reads: CASSYSGDREYEQYF. The CDR3 DNA sequence: TGTGCCAGCAGTTACTCGGGGGACAGGGAATACGAGCAGTACTTC. The rearrangement joins TRBV6-6 to TRBJ2-7; 9 bases are a match to TRBD1. J gave up 4 bases and V 0 bases, and 4 bases lay outside the gene matches. In germline, CDR1 is MNHNY, CDR2 SVGAGI (reference sequence). The CDR3 has 15 amino acids.